These 25 T cell receptor beta chains share one sample of origin, sequenced in a study of OX40 agonist ivuxolimab in advanced cancers. Clones were sequenced by immunoSEQ multiplex PCR, and TCRdb holds only the in-frame ones, with some missing. This sample has approximately 80,000 clones, with 70% to 85% found just once. This sample comprised CD4+ or CD8+ T cells sorted from blood, obtained in a trial of the OX40 agonist ivuxolimab. The source is an adult with an advanced solid tumor such as melanoma, head and neck, liver or kidney cancer.

This clone came up once. CDR3 DNA: TGTGCCAGTAGGAAACCTCCGGGACTAGAGGAGTTCTTC. It translates to CASRKPPGLEEFF. This chain uses TRBV19 with TRBJ2-1, with 8 positions matching TRBD2. Germline assignment: CDR1 LNHDA and CDR2 SQIVND (reference sequence). The CDR3 sequence is 13 residues long. After removal of 6 bases from V and 14 bases from J, the junction contained 12 bases not matched to a gene.

This clone was seen a few times. The J gene is TRBJ2-7, the V gene TRBV7-8; D is uncertain. CDR1 SGHVS and CDR2 FQNEAQ come from the germline V gene. CDR3 length: 13 amino acids. Trimming removed 1 base from V and 1 base from J, with 5 bases in between. CDR3 sequence: CASSLGRSYEQYF. CDR3 coding DNA: TGTGCCAGCAGCTTAGGCAGGTCCTACGAGCAGTACTTC.

The V and J genes are TRBV28 and TRBJ2-3; 9 bases fit TRBD1. CDR3 length: 17 amino acids. Germline V CDR1 and CDR2: MDHEN, SYDVKM. V was pared by 2 bases and J by 0 bases, with 6 bases of the junction left unmatched. CDR3 DNA: TGTGCCAGCAGTTTAGGGACAGGGACTGCTAGCACAGATACGCAGTATTTT. The encoded protein is CASSLGTGTASTDTQYF. Looking up the rest from reference TRBV28 and TRBJ2-3 gives the full variable domain: DVKVTQSSRYLVKRTGEKVFLECVQDMDHENMFWYRQDPGLGLRLIYFSYDVKMKEKGDIPEGYSVSREKKERFSLILESASTNQTSMYLCASSLGTGTASTDTQYFGPGTRLTVL.

The chain links TRBV19 to TRBJ1-6; perhaps TRBD1 as D (6 bases). V was clipped by 6 bases and J by 8 bases, with 17 bases between them. From germline, CDR1 is LNHDA and CDR2 SQIVND (reference sequence). This CDR3 is 15 amino acids long. The CDR3 coding sequence is TGTGCCAGTAGAAAACAGGGCTTTAGTGATTCACCCCTCCACTTT. It translates to CASRKQGFSDSPLHF.

The V gene is TRBV11-3, the J gene TRBJ1-1, with 7 bases that match TRBD1. The CDR3 runs to 12 residues. Germline-derived CDR1 and CDR2 are SGHNT and YENEEA. V lost 5 bases, J lost 9 bases, and 6 bases stayed unmatched. CDR3 DNA sequence: TGTGCCAGCAGCACGAGGGACAGTAAAGCTTTCTTT. Protein: CASSTRDSKAFF.

The genes are TRBV27 and TRBJ2-7; D is perhaps TRBD1 (6 bases). The CDR3 loop spans 12 amino acids. Germline values: CDR1 MNHEY, CDR2 SMNVEV (reference sequence). The V and J ends lost 7 bases and 4 bases respectively, with 11 bases between them. CDR3 sequence reads: CASKTGRYEQYF. The DNA for the CDR3 is TGTGCCAGCAAGACAGGCAGGTACGAGCAGTACTTC.

V is TRBV28 and J is TRBJ2-7; D not resolved. This CDR3 spans 14 amino acids. Germline CDR1 is MDHEN and CDR2 is SYDVKM. V gave up 6 bases and J gave up 0 bases, with 12 bases separating them. CDR3 sequence: CASRPDISSYEQYF. CDR3 nucleotides: TGTGCCAGCAGACCCGACATAAGCTCCTACGAGCAGTACTTC.

In DNA, the CDR3 is TGTGCCAGCAGCTTGGATAGGGGGTTTAGCAATCAGCCCCAGCATTTT. Amino acid sequence: CASSLDRGFSNQPQHF. The rearrangement links TRBV5-5 to TRBJ1-5, with D possibly matching TRBD1 (6 bases). The V and J ends lost 0 bases and 0 bases respectively, with 10 bases between them. CDR1 and CDR2 from the germline V gene are SGHKS and YYEKEE (reference sequence). CDR3 length: 16 residues.

The chain links TRBV28 to TRBJ2-3; a weak D match, TRBD1 (6 bases). The length of the CDR3 is 14 residues. V dropped 7 bases and J dropped 1 base, with 12 bases sitting between them. Germline V CDR1 and CDR2: MDHEN, SYDVKM. In DNA form, the CDR3 reads TGTGCCAGCACTAACCCAGGGGGCACAGATACGCAGTATTTT. As protein: CASTNPGGTDTQYF.

The CDR3 loop reads CASSPTSYETQYF. For the CDR3, the DNA is TGTGCCAGCAGCCCTACTAGCTACGAGACCCAGTACTTC. The chain has TRBV11-2 and TRBJ2-5, with a possible D match to TRBD2 (6 bases). CDR1 and CDR2 from the germline V gene are SGHAT and FQNNGV. Trimming stripped 5 bases from V and 5 bases from J, with 12 bases between. This CDR3 contains 13 residues.

The chain couples TRBV28 to TRBJ2-5; tentatively, D is TRBD2 (8 bases). Trimming cost V 1 base and J 7 bases, with 22 bases left between them. Per the germline V gene, CDR1 is MDHEN and CDR2 is SYDVKM. The length of the CDR3 is 17 residues. CDR3 DNA: TGTGCCAGCAGTTTATATGTAGCTAGCGGGCAGGGGGGGACCCAGTACTTC. It yields the protein CASSLYVASGQGGTQYF.

The V gene is TRBV2, the J gene TRBJ2-7; perhaps TRBD1 as D (6 bases). V was shortened by 10 bases and J by 6 bases, with 22 bases between the two germline ends. The CDR3 is 14 residues long. From germline, CDR1 is SNHLY and CDR2 FYNNEI. CDR3 nucleotide sequence: TGTGCCACCAACAGGGCGGAAGCTTCTAGCGAGCAGTACTTC. This translates into CATNRAEASSEQYF.

The V gene is TRBV14, the J gene TRBJ1-1; TRBD1 matches 7 bases. The CDR3 runs 17 residues. V trimming: 2 bases; J trimming: 2 bases; junction bases outside the gene matches: 11. Germline V gene lookup returns CDR1 SGHDN and CDR2 FVKESK. CDR3 bases: TGTGCCAGCAGCCAATCCAAGACAGGGATAGTAAACACTGAAGCTTTCTTT. Protein: CASSQSKTGIVNTEAFF.

The chain joins TRBV5-1 to TRBJ2-3; the match to TRBD1 covers 7 bases. Germline V lookup: CDR1 SGHRS, CDR2 YFSETQ. J gave up 0 bases and V 4 bases, and 8 bases lay outside the gene matches. This CDR3 is built from 16 residues. In DNA form, the CDR3 reads TGCGCCAGCAGCCTCAGGACAGGTGCTAGCACAGATACGCAGTATTTT. Translation gives CASSLRTGASTDTQYF.

The rearrangement links TRBV5-4 to TRBJ1-4; D possibly corresponds to TRBD1 (5 bases). Trimming cost V 4 bases and J 7 bases, with 14 bases left between them. CDR3 length: 14 amino acids. CDR1 and CDR2 from the germline V gene are SGHNT and YYREEE (reference sequence). CDR3 residues: CASSLGQGPEKLFF. CDR3 DNA: TGTGCCAGCAGCCTGGGGCAGGGACCTGAAAAACTGTTTTTT. Looking up the rest from reference TRBV5-4 and TRBJ1-4 gives the full variable domain: ETGVTQSPTHLIKTRGQQVTLRCSSQSGHNTVSWYQQALGQGPQFIFQYYREEENGRGNFPPRFSGLQFPNYSSELNVNALELDDSALYLCASSLGQGPEKLFFGSGTQLSVL.

This clone was seen a handful of times. The V call is TRBV27, the J call TRBJ2-2; 10 nucleotides match TRBD2. CDR3 length: 15 amino acids. V was clipped by 5 bases and J by 2 bases; unmatched bases: 2. The germline CDR1 and CDR2 sequences are MNHEY and SMNVEV (reference sequence). DNA of the CDR3: TGTGCCAGCAGTCAACTAGCGGGAAACACCGGGGAGCTGTTTTTT. Translating gives CASSQLAGNTGELFF.

V is TRBV6-5 and J is TRBJ2-5, with 10 bases matching TRBD2. The CDR3 spans 15 residues. The germline gives CDR1 MNHEY, CDR2 SVGAGI. Trimming took 7 bases from V and 4 from J; bases not matched to a gene: 9. In DNA, the CDR3 is TGTGCCAGCACCTTAGCGGGAGGATCGTCAGAGACCCAGTACTTC. This encodes CASTLAGGSSETQYF.

This chain connects TRBV7-3 to TRBJ2-1; the D is unclear. The CDR3 has 13 residues. The V gene lost 5 bases and the J gene lost 9 bases, with 14 bases spanning the gap. CDR1 is SGHTA and CDR2 is FQGTGA in the germline V gene. The CDR3 DNA sequence: TGTGCCAGCAGCCCGAGCCCCAGAGGTGAGCAGTTCTTC. Translating gives CASSPSPRGEQFF.

J is TRBJ2-1 and V is TRBV5-4, with D possibly being TRBD2 (6 bases). The CDR3 runs 12 residues. Trimming stripped 7 bases from V and 5 bases from J, with 10 bases between. Germline V gene lookup returns CDR1 SGHNT and CDR2 YYREEE (reference sequence). The CDR3 loop reads CASGRIDNEQFF. The CDR3 DNA follows: TGTGCCAGCGGGAGGATCGACAATGAGCAGTTCTTC.

The V gene is TRBV5-4, the J gene TRBJ2-2; D perhaps matches TRBD1 (5 bases). The germline V gene encodes CDR1 SGHNT and CDR2 YYREEE (reference sequence). CDR3 length: 15 residues. V shed 3 bases and J shed 1 base, with 10 bases lying between them. Here the CDR3 DNA reads TGTGCCAGCAGCTCCCCGGACAAGAACACCGGGGAGCTGTTTTTT. Its translation: CASSSPDKNTGELFF.

The chain joins TRBV28 to TRBJ1-1, with no clear D. The CDR3 is made up of 15 amino acids. Trimming shortened V by 5 bases and J by 4 bases, and 17 bases separated the two germline ends. Per germline, CDR1 MDHEN and CDR2 SYDVKM. CDR3 nucleotide sequence: TGTGCCAGCAGTGCCGACTCTCCGAGAGGCACTGAAGCTTTCTTT. It yields the protein CASSADSPRGTEAFF.

The chain uses TRBV19 and TRBJ2-2, with D possibly TRBD1 on 6 matching bases. This CDR3 spans 15 amino acids. Trimming removed 7 bases from V and 5 bases from J, with 17 bases in between. Germline values: CDR1 LNHDA, CDR2 SQIVND (reference sequence). The chain's CDR3 is CASNLGRGETGELFF. CDR3 DNA sequence: TGTGCCAGTAATTTAGGCAGGGGTGAAACCGGGGAGCTGTTTTTT.

This clone appeared a single time. The chain uses TRBV29-1 and TRBJ2-2, with 14 bases that match TRBD2. Germline V gives CDR1 SQVTM, CDR2 ANQGSEA. The junction had 6 bases not matched to a gene; V was cut back by 3 bases and J by 6 bases. This CDR3 comprises 16 residues. The CDR3 reads CSVETSGRGHAGELFF. Written as DNA, the CDR3 is TGCAGCGTTGAGACTAGCGGGAGGGGACACGCCGGGGAGCTGTTTTTT.

CDR3 sequence: CASSSARGPFSGNTIYF. The CDR3 bases are TGTGCCAGCAGCTCGGCAAGGGGCCCTTTCTCTGGAAACACCATATATTTT. The J gene is TRBJ1-3, the V gene TRBV5-8; D may be TRBD1 (5 bases). Germline loops: CDR1 SGHTS, CDR2 YDEGEE. V was pared by 3 bases and J by 0 bases, with 16 bases between. The CDR3 is made up of 17 amino acids.

The rearrangement uses TRBV5-4 and TRBJ2-3; D gene unclear. V gave up 2 bases and J gave up 4 bases, with 8 bases separating them. Germline CDR1 and CDR2: SGHNT and YYREEE (reference sequence). The CDR3 is 13 amino acids. The CDR3 coding sequence is TGTGCCAGCAGCTTCTACTATTCAGATACGCAGTATTTT. Encoded protein: CASSFYYSDTQYF.